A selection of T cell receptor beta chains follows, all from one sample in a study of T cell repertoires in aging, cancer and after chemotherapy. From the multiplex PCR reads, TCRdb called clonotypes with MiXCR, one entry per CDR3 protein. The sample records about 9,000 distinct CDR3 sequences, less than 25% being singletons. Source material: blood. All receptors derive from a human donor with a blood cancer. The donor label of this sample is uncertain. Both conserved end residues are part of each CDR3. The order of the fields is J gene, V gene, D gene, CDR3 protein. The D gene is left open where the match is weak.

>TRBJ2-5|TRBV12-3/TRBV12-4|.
CASTLADLLRETQYF
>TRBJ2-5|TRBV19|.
CASSRGLPQETQYF
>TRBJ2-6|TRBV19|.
CASRMGGRPSGANVLTF
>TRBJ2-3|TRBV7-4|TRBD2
CASSPAAGTRGDTQYF
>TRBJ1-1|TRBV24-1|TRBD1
CATSDARQGTEAFF
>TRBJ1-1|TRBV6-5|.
CASSYSRGRRNTEAFF
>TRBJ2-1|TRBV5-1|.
CASSLGRQRDEQFF
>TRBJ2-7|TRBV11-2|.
CASSLGVDISSYEQYF
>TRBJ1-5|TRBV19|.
CASSIGDNSNQPQHF
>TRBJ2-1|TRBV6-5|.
CASSYPTGREQFF